Here is one TCR beta chain with its context. What it binds is unknown. CDR1 is MNHNY, CDR2 SVGAGI, per germline (reference sequence). The CDR3 sequence is 14 residues long. The ends lost 6 bases at V and 6 bases at J; junction bases unmatched: 8. Profiled with immunoSEQ multiplex PCR; TCRdb holds only in-frame clones, not every one. The data contain about 40,000 clones, approximately 70% of them singletons. Expansion of antigen-specific CD4+ T cells with viral peptide pools was carried out by the ViraFEST assay before sequencing. Cells that had been cultured for 10 days were the source of isolated CD4+ T cells. Among the vaccine recipients, none had a prior SARS-CoV-2 infection, and nucleocapsid antibodies were negative. With 10 ug/ml peptides and about 9.5 IU/ml IL-2, some 2 million PBMC per well were cultured. Half-medium replacement with IL-2 medium occurred on days 3 and 7. This sample stems from a study of vaccination effects on CD4 cells after COVID-19.

Broader study findings: There was only 1 of 255 vaccine-induced clones in healthy vaccinees that cross-reacted with common cold coronaviruses. Marked clonal contraction of both clone types appeared late after vaccination.

Sequencing was performed on CD4+ T cells from PBMCs cultured with SARS-CoV-2 spike peptides, taken before COVID-19 vaccination. The rearrangement links TRBV6-6 to TRBJ2-7; 10 nucleotides align to TRBD2. This clonotype originated in a human donor who received a COVID-19 vaccine. Here the CDR3 reads CASRRTSGTLEQYF. CDR3 in DNA: TGTGCCAGCAGGAGGACTAGCGGAACCCTCGAGCAGTACTTC.